This T cell receptor beta chain was observed in a study of cytomegalovirus exposure and HLA in healthy donors. Across the study: Earlier, roughly 180 million T cells were analyzed, and around 100 million unique TCR beta sequences were found among them. Study-wide points: Across donors, most TCRs were seen rarely, yet some public ones were widespread. Analyzed later, most CMV-associated TCR beta chains appeared HLA-restricted.

A note on this clone: Its antigen is unknown.

V shed 4 bases and J shed 5 bases, with 16 bases lying between them. Germline V gives CDR1 SGHRS, CDR2 YFSETQ. The CDR3 runs 14 residues. The PCR contained 60 Vbeta and 13 Jbeta primers. The method was immunoSEQ multiplex PCR; TCRdb's version includes in-frame clones alone and lacks a portion of them. The sample consists of around 130,000 clones, over 80% of them appearing once. The sequenced material came from PBMCs. This chain links TRBV5-1 with TRBJ2-7, with D possibly TRBD1 on 5 matching bases. The sequence came from a boy younger than 18 in good health and CMV-seronegative. The CDR3 DNA is TGCGCCAGCAGCCCTGGGGCCAGCACCCACGAGCAGTACTTC. Translating gives CASSPGASTHEQYF.